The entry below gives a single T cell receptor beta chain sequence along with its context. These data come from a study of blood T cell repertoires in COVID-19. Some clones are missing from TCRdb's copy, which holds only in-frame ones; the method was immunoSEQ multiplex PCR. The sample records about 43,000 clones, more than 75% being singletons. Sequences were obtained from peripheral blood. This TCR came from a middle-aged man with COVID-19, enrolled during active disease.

The CDR3, as DNA: TGTGCCAGCAGTTTAAGGGTAGGGACAGGATCCTTCGCTGGCTACACCTTC. This codes for CASSLRVGTGSFAGYTF. V and J are TRBV27 and TRBJ1-2; TRBD1 matches 8 bases. The CDR3 extends over 17 amino acids. Germline V lookup: CDR1 MNHEY, CDR2 SMNVEV (reference sequence). V was pared by 2 bases and J by 7 bases, with 15 bases of the junction left unmatched.